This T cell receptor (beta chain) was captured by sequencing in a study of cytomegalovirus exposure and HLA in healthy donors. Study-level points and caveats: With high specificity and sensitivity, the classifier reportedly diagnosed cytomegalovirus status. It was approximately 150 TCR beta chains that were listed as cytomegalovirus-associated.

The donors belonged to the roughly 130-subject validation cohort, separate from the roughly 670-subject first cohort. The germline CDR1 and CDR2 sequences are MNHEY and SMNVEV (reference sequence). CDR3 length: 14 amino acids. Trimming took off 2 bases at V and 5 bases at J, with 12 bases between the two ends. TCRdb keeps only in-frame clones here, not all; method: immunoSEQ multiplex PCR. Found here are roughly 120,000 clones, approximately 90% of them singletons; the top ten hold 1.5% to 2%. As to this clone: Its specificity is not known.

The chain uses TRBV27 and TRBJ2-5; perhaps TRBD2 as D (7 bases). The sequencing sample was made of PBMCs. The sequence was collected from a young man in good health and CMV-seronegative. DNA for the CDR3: TGTGCCAGCAGTTTAGCCAGGGGAGGGGAGACCCAGTACTTC. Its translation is CASSLARGGETQYF.